The rows below give T cell receptor beta chains drawn from one sample of a study of CD8 T cells in ankylosing spondylitis. In TCRdb, the 5' RACE reads were re-called with MiXCR into one record per CDR3 protein. The repertoire holds 330,000 or so distinct CDR3 sequences, with 6.5% to 10% as singletons. Sequenced: blood, either unsorted or a sorted T cell fraction (not recorded which). The receptor set was obtained from a male donor with ankylosing spondylitis. Each CDR3 is given with its conserved first and last residue. A D gene is named only where the DNA matches it firmly. Expanded clones are given a class, and other clones once, few, many or no size at all.

V gene,D gene,J gene,clone size,CDR3 DNA,CDR3 protein
TRBV29-1,.,TRBJ2-1,many,TGCAGCCCATACTATCTGGGAGAGCAGTTCTTC,CSPYYLGEQFF
TRBV20-1,.,TRBJ2-1,few,TGCAGTGCTAGATTGGTAGCGGACCCCTCGGAGTTCTTC,CSARLVADPSEFF
TRBV10-3,TRBD2,TRBJ2-1,many,TGTGCCATCAGCTCTGGGACTAGCGGGAGCGATGAGCAGTTCTTC,CAISSGTSGSDEQFF
TRBV4-1,TRBD2,TRBJ2-1,.,TGCGCCAGCAGCCGTCCCGGGACTAGCGTAGGCAATGAGCAGTTCTTC,CASSRPGTSVGNEQFF
TRBV20-1,TRBD2,TRBJ2-1,.,TGCAGTGCTAGAGATGGGGCTAGCGGGAGATCCTACAATGAGCAGTTCTTC,CSARDGASGRSYNEQFF
TRBV5-1,.,TRBJ2-3,many,TGCGCCAGCAGCTTGTGGGGCTCACGCACAGATACGCAGTATTTT,CASSLWGSRTDTQYF
TRBV10-3,.,TRBJ2-7,.,TGTGCCATCAGTGATATAAGCTCCTACGAGCAGTACTTC,CAISDISSYEQYF
TRBV2,.,TRBJ2-1,.,TGTGCCAGCACCGAGTTGGGCCCCCCCGGATACAATGAGCAGTTCTTC,CASTELGPPGYNEQFF
TRBV6-5,TRBD1,TRBJ2-7,many,TGTGCCAGCAGTTACTCCGGGACAGGGACCTACGAGCAGTACTTC,CASSYSGTGTYEQYF
TRBV5-1,TRBD1,TRBJ2-4,few,TGCACCAGCAGCTTGGCCGGAGGGGACAGGGGGGCAAACATTCAGTACTTC,CTSSLAGGDRGANIQYF